The source of this TCR beta chain is a study of T cell repertoires in cytomegalovirus infection. CDR1 and CDR2 (germline): DFQATT, SNEGSKA (reference sequence). The junction had 12 bases not matched to a gene; V was cut back by 3 bases and J by 3 bases. CDR3 length: 17 residues. TCRdb used MiXCR to reprocess the reads, holding one entry per CDR3 protein. The sample contains more than 400,000 distinct CDR3 sequences, about 26% of which appear only once. The sample consisted of PBMCs. The chain joins TRBV20-1 to TRBJ2-1, with TRBD2 matching over 9 bases. The clonotype was recovered from a human donor in good health (CMV status not recorded). Some clones in this sample may be carry-over from other donors' samples. Here the CDR3 reads CSARPSRLAGNYNEQFF. Written as DNA, the CDR3 is TGCAGTGCTAGGCCCTCGCGGCTAGCGGGAAACTACAATGAGCAGTTCTTC.